This T cell receptor beta chain was sequenced during a study of blood T cells in healthy people across ages. Study-level information: Template switching recovered approximately one barcoded beta molecule for every two T cells.

A remark on this clonotype: The antigen is undetermined. Sequence at one end of the junction differs from germline and may be a read error.

Total RNA was isolated from each sample in quantities of at least 6 micrograms. Study conclusions and caveats: In these data, TCR beta diversity tracked strongly with naive T cell percentage. TCR beta diversity, measured per million T cells, fell in a roughly linear way with age.

Alongside a J-beta primer mix, a sample-barcoded 5' primer served in a second PCR lasting about 7 to 12 cycles. In TCRdb, the 5' RACE reads were re-called with MiXCR into one record per CDR3 protein. The data show about 1.1 million distinct CDR3 sequences, under 40% seen once. Germline assignment: CDR1 SGHDT and CDR2 YYEEEE. The CDR3 spans 15 residues. This rearrangement joins TRBV5-6 to TRBJ1-1; D call uncertain. The sequence was collected from a man aged 18 to 29 in good health. Sequenced material: blood. In DNA, the CDR3 is TGTGCCAGCAGCTTGGTTCCGGTGACGAACATTGAAGCTTTCTTT. It specifies CASSLVPVTNIEAFF.